A single sample is the source of the 30 T cell receptor beta chains below, sequenced in a study of blood T cell repertoires in COVID-19. Measured with immunoSEQ multiplex PCR; TCRdb has only the in-frame clones, and not every one. The sample consists of hundreds of thousands of clones, about 82% of them appearing once. Specimen: peripheral blood. Every receptor here comes from a human donor in a cohort sampled during active COVID-19.

The V and J genes are TRBV12-3 or TRBV12-4 and TRBJ1-3; D perhaps matches TRBD1 (6 bases). Trimming left V 5 bases short and J 4 bases short, with 6 bases between. The CDR3 has 12 residues. The CDR3 bases are TGTGCCAGCAGTGGACAGGGAAACACCATATATTTT. Amino acid sequence: CASSGQGNTIYF.

This chain connects TRBV7-6 to TRBJ1-2; TRBD1 matches at 9 bases. From germline, CDR1 is SGHVS and CDR2 FNYEAQ. The CDR3 is made up of 15 amino acids. The V and J ends lost 5 bases and 7 bases, in that order; junction bases with no gene match: 11. This CDR3 is CASSVRDRVKSGYTF. The CDR3 region has the DNA TGTGCCAGCAGCGTAAGGGACAGGGTAAAAAGTGGCTACACCTTC.

The chain has TRBV2 and TRBJ2-2; TRBD2 is a possible D gene (6 bases). Germline values: CDR1 SNHLY, CDR2 FYNNEI. This CDR3 has 14 residues. V lost 6 bases to trimming and J lost 2 bases, with 10 bases between them. Written as DNA, the CDR3 is TGTGCCAGCAGATTGGGGGGTAACACCGGGGAGCTGTTTTTT. Its protein is CASRLGGNTGELFF. Drawing the rest from reference TRBV2 and TRBJ2-2, the complete variable domain is EPEVTQTPSHQVTQMGQEVILRCVPISNHLYFYWYRQILGQKVEFLVSFYNNEISEKSEIFDDQFSVERPDGSNFTLKIRSTKLEDSAMYFCASRLGGNTGELFFGEGSRLTVL.

The genes are TRBV4-1 and TRBJ1-2; 7 positions agree with TRBD1. This CDR3 spans 15 amino acids. V shed 1 base, J shed 5 bases, and the junction held 7 bases outside the gene matches. Germline V gives CDR1 MGHRA, CDR2 YSYEKL. CDR3 DNA: TGCGCCAGCAGCCAAGCGACAGGGACACTTTATGGCTACACCTTC. It specifies CASSQATGTLYGYTF.

This clone was seen more than once but under ten times. The J gene is TRBJ1-1, the V gene TRBV15; D gene unclear. Germline V CDR1 and CDR2: LNHNV, YYDKDF (reference sequence). Trimming took 10 bases from V and 1 from J, leaving 13 bases between them. The CDR3 loop spans 13 amino acids. This CDR3 is CAIRREKNTEAFF. The CDR3 region has the DNA TGTGCCATACGACGGGAGAAGAACACTGAAGCTTTCTTT.

The sample holds one count of this clone. The V and J genes are TRBV6-5 and TRBJ2-2; tentative D call: TRBD1 (6 bases). V lost 1 base and J lost 7, with 10 bases in between. The CDR3 covers 14 residues. Germline assignment: CDR1 MNHEY and CDR2 SVGAGI. DNA of the CDR3: TGTGCCAGCAGTTACTGGACAGAGGACGGGGAGCTGTTTTTT. Its translation: CASSYWTEDGELFF.

This sequence joins TRBV5-5 and TRBJ1-3; D is unclear. This CDR3 comprises 14 residues. Trimming shortened V by 5 bases and J by 4 bases, and 13 bases separated the two germline ends. The germline V gene has CDR1 SGHKS and CDR2 YYEKEE (reference sequence). The CDR3 nucleotides are TGTGCCAGCAGGGGCTCCTGGCTCGGAAACACCATATATTTT. Translation gives CASRGSWLGNTIYF.

DNA for the CDR3: TGCGCCAGCAGTGAGGCAGGGGGAAGCGGCACAGATACGCAGTATTTT. Amino acid sequence: CASSEAGGSGTDTQYF. The rearrangement uses TRBV10-1 and TRBJ2-3, with 7 nucleotides matching TRBD1. J was trimmed by 1 base and V by 2 bases; bases with no gene match: 6. Germline CDR1 reads WNHNN; CDR2 reads SYGVQD (reference sequence). The CDR3 is 16 amino acids.

This sequence joins TRBV19 and TRBJ2-3, with D possibly TRBD1 on 5 matching bases. Germline V gene data show CDR1 as LNHDA and CDR2 as SQIVND (reference sequence). The CDR3 is 15 amino acids. V was trimmed by 6 bases and J by 3 bases, leaving 16 bases between them. CDR3 nucleotides: TGTGCCAGTAGGCTCGTGCAGGGAAGGACAGATACGCAGTATTTT. Its protein is CASRLVQGRTDTQYF.

The rearrangement joins TRBV29-1 to TRBJ1-1; no reliable D call. CDR1 and CDR2 from the germline V gene are SQVTM and ANQGSEA. The CDR3 is made up of 14 amino acids. V was pared by 5 bases and J by 1 base, with 14 bases between. The CDR3 reads CSVRGGSPNTEAFF. The DNA of the CDR3 is TGCAGCGTTCGGGGAGGAAGCCCGAACACTGAAGCTTTCTTT.

The chain is built from TRBV5-1 and TRBJ2-5; 9 nucleotides align to TRBD1. V lost 0 bases to trimming and J lost 5 bases; unmatched junction nucleotides: 2. Germline V lookup: CDR1 SGHRS, CDR2 YFSETQ. The CDR3 consists of 14 residues. CDR3 region: CASSLAGTGETQYF. The CDR3 DNA reads as TGCGCCAGCAGCTTGGCCGGGACAGGGGAGACCCAGTACTTC. The variable domain in full, completed from reference TRBV5-1 and TRBJ2-5, reads KAGVTQTPRYLIKTRGQQVTLSCSPISGHRSVSWYQQTPGQGLQFLFEYFSETQRNKGNFPGRFSGRQFSNSRSEMNVSTLELGDSALYLCASSLAGTGETQYFGPGTRLLVL.

This chain connects TRBV3-1 (or the pseudogene TRBV3-2) to TRBJ2-3; 12 nucleotides line up with TRBD2. The CDR3 totals 19 residues. The V gene's germline CDR1 is LGHDT and CDR2 YNNKEL (reference sequence). V dropped 3 bases and J dropped 2; count of bases not matched to a gene: 12. The CDR3 is CASSHYRRLAGANTDTQYF. Written as DNA, the CDR3 is TGTGCCAGCAGCCACTACCGGAGACTAGCGGGGGCGAACACAGATACGCAGTATTTT.

The rearrangement joins TRBV5-6 to TRBJ2-2; D is unclear. CDR1 is SGHDT, CDR2 YYEEEE, per germline. V was shortened by 0 bases and J by 0 bases, with 9 bases between the two germline ends. The CDR3 totals 16 residues. The CDR3 loop reads CASSLGGGANTGELFF. CDR3 in DNA: TGTGCCAGCAGCTTGGGTGGCGGCGCGAACACCGGGGAGCTGTTTTTT.

This chain connects TRBV11-1 to TRBJ2-1, with D tentatively TRBD1 (6 bases). The CDR3 has 14 residues. Germline lookup yields CDR1 SGHAT and CDR2 FQDESV (reference sequence). V dropped 3 bases and J dropped 1 base, with 7 bases sitting between them. CDR3 DNA sequence: TGTGCCAGCAGCTTCCAGGGGTCCTACAATGAGCAGTTCTTC. It yields the protein CASSFQGSYNEQFF. Filled out from reference TRBV11-1 and TRBJ2-1, the complete variable domain reads EAEVAQSPRYKITEKSQAVAFWCDPISGHATLYWYRQILGQGPELLVQFQDESVVDDSQLPKDRFSAERLKGVDSTLKIQPAELGDSAMYLCASSFQGSYNEQFFGPGTRLTVL.

V gene TRBV2 combines with J gene TRBJ2-2, with 8 bases that match TRBD1. CDR1 is SNHLY, CDR2 FYNNEI, per germline. Trimming removed 6 bases from V and 1 base from J; junction bases left unmatched: 10. CDR3 size: 17 residues. The CDR3 reads CASRYGGTGLNTGELFF. CDR3 coding DNA: TGTGCCAGCAGATATGGGGGGACAGGATTGAACACCGGGGAGCTGTTTTTT.

A note on this clone: The sample carries other DNA sequences with the same CDR3. The chain couples TRBV18 to TRBJ1-2; no firm D call. Germline assignment: CDR1 KGHSH and CDR2 LQKENI. Trimming took off 6 bases at V and 0 bases at J, with 8 bases between the two ends. The CDR3 extends over 13 amino acids. The CDR3 nucleotides are TGTGCCAGCTCCCCCGACACTAACTATGGCTACACCTTC. Encoded protein: CASSPDTNYGYTF.

This chain connects TRBV29-1 to TRBJ1-2; D possibly corresponds to TRBD1 (6 bases). The V gene's germline CDR1 is SQVTM and CDR2 ANQGSEA. Trimming shortened V by 8 bases and J by 5 bases, and 12 bases separated the two germline ends. The CDR3 extends over 11 amino acids. The CDR3 here is CSTSTGYGYTF. CDR3 nucleotide sequence: TGCAGCACTTCAACAGGGTATGGCTACACCTTC.

The CDR3 spells CASSQESYNEQFF. The DNA of the CDR3 is TGTGCCAGCAGCCAAGAATCATACAATGAGCAGTTCTTC. The chain couples TRBV3-1 (or the pseudogene TRBV3-2) to TRBJ2-1; D is unclear. The CDR3 is made up of 13 amino acids. V lost 0 bases and J 4 bases, leaving 4 bases between the germline ends. CDR1 is LGHDT, CDR2 YNNKEL, per germline (reference sequence).

V gene TRBV12-3 or TRBV12-4 combines with J gene TRBJ2-7; no clear D gene. V was shortened by 6 bases and J by 6 bases, with 12 bases between the two germline ends. The CDR3 sequence is 12 residues long. The CDR3 DNA reads TGTGCCAGCAGCTTCATCTCCAGCGAGCAGTACTTC. Translation: CASSFISSEQYF.

The genes are TRBV10-3 and TRBJ2-7; TRBD2 matches 7 bases. V was clipped by 0 bases and J by 3 bases; unmatched bases: 5. The CDR3 is 15 amino acids. CDR1 is ENHRY and CDR2 is SYGVKD in the germline V gene. The CDR3 loop reads CAISESSGVGYEQYF. The DNA for the CDR3 is TGTGCCATCAGTGAGTCGAGCGGGGTGGGCTACGAGCAGTACTTC.

The rearrangement joins TRBV11-3 to TRBJ1-1; D perhaps matches TRBD1 (5 bases). CDR1 and CDR2 (germline): SGHNT, YENEEA. Trimming shortened V by 2 bases and J by 0 bases, and 16 bases separated the two germline ends. This CDR3 comprises 17 residues. For the CDR3, the DNA is TGTGCCAGCAGCTTAAGCAGGGTTGAAGGAATGAACACTGAAGCTTTCTTT. Its translation is CASSLSRVEGMNTEAFF.

The gene calls are TRBV27 and TRBJ1-6; TRBD1 might be the D (6 bases). The CDR3 spans 14 residues. V lost 4 bases, J lost 7 bases, and 11 bases lay in between. The germline CDR1 and CDR2 sequences are MNHEY and SMNVEV (reference sequence). CDR3 in amino acids: CASSYTGRNSPLHF. CDR3 nucleotide sequence: TGTGCCAGCAGTTATACAGGGCGAAATTCACCCCTCCACTTT.

Here the CDR3 DNA reads TGTGCCACCAGTGATTCGGCTAGCGTGGGCACAGATACGCAGTATTTT. As protein: CATSDSASVGTDTQYF. This chain connects TRBV24-1 to TRBJ2-3; TRBD2 is a possible D gene (6 bases). The length of the CDR3 is 16 residues. Germline V CDR1 and CDR2: KGHDR, SFDVKD. V lost 2 bases and J 1 base, leaving 12 bases between the germline ends.

This clone was recorded only once. CDR3 residues: CASSLAGGSYEQYF. In DNA form, the CDR3 reads TGTGCCAGCAGCTTAGCGGGGGGGTCCTACGAGCAGTACTTC. The chain uses TRBV7-2 and TRBJ2-7; 7 nucleotides agree with TRBD2. With V trimmed by 0 bases and J by 1 base, 0 bases remained unmatched. CDR1 SGHTA and CDR2 FQGNSA come from the germline V gene. The CDR3 has 14 residues. The entire variable domain, with the rest obtained from reference TRBV7-2 and TRBJ2-7, is as follows: GAGVSQSPSNKVTEKGKDVELRCDPISGHTALYWYRQSLGQGLEFLIYFQGNSAPDKSGLPSDRFSAERTGGSVSTLTIQRTQQEDSAVYLCASSLAGGSYEQYFGPGTRLTVT.

V usage is TRBV19 and J usage is TRBJ1-1, with D possibly TRBD1 on 5 matching bases. V was trimmed by 2 bases and J by 7 bases, leaving 11 bases between them. This CDR3 region has 13 residues. CDR1 is LNHDA and CDR2 is SQIVND in the germline V gene (reference sequence). The CDR3 DNA reads as TGTGCCAGTAGTATAACACAGGCTAGTGAAGCTTTCTTT. This translates into CASSITQASEAFF.

The chain employs TRBV3-1 (or the pseudogene TRBV3-2) and TRBJ2-3; 7 bases fit TRBD2. The germline CDR1 and CDR2 sequences are LGHDT and YNNKEL (reference sequence). The CDR3 runs 16 residues. The V segment lost 4 bases and the J segment 5 bases; nucleotides outside the gene matches: 12. CDR3 nucleotide sequence: TGTGCCAGCAGCCTTCGAGGGGCGGGGGATGTAGATACGCAGTATTTT. Residues: CASSLRGAGDVDTQYF.

V and J are TRBV4-2 and TRBJ2-7, with D possibly matching TRBD2 (5 bases). The CDR3 is made up of 12 amino acids. The germline V gene encodes CDR1 LGHNA and CDR2 YNFKEQ. V was cut by 1 base and J by 6 bases, with 7 bases left in between. The DNA of the CDR3 is TGTGCCAGCAGCCAAGGGACTGTCGAGCAGTACTTC. Translated: CASSQGTVEQYF.

The chain employs TRBV7-9 and TRBJ2-2; a possible D gene is TRBD2 (6 bases). Germline lookup yields CDR1 SEHNR and CDR2 FQNEAQ (reference sequence). CDR3 size: 17 residues. Trimming left V 5 bases short and J 6 bases short, with 22 bases between. CDR3 sequence (DNA): TGTGCCAGCAGCGAAGGGGCGGGGCGGAAACGGGCCGGGGAGCTGTTTTTT. Its protein is CASSEGAGRKRAGELFF.

The rearrangement joins TRBV7-8 to TRBJ1-5; 10 bases map to TRBD1. In germline, CDR1 is SGHVS, CDR2 FQNEAQ. The CDR3 contains 16 residues. Trimming at V came to 5 bases and at J to 4 bases, leaving 8 bases not matched to a gene. The CDR3 DNA reads as TGTGCCAGCAGCCCGAGCCGGGACAGGGGTAATCAGCCCCAGCATTTT. Encoded protein: CASSPSRDRGNQPQHF.

This chain links TRBV6-6 with TRBJ1-1, with D possibly being TRBD1 (5 bases). Between the trimmed V and J ends, which lost 4 bases and 3 bases, there was a span of 12 bases. This CDR3 has 14 amino acids. Germline CDR1 reads MNHNY; CDR2 reads SVGAGI (reference sequence). The CDR3 is CASSFGTLDTEAFF. In DNA, the CDR3 is TGTGCCAGCAGTTTTGGGACTTTGGACACTGAAGCTTTCTTT.